These T cell receptor beta chains were read from a single sample in a study of shared clonotypes between healthy human individuals. Assay: immunoSEQ multiplex PCR; the TCRdb copy retains only in-frame clones and omits some. This table has more than 2,000,000 clones, 80% to 95% appearing once. Sequenced material: naive CD4+ T cells from PBMCs. These receptors originate from a man younger than 35 in good health. Some clones in this sample may be carry-over from other donors' samples. The CDR3 runs from the conserved cysteine through the conserved F or W. D genes are given only for firm matches. Some rows have no size entry. The others give once, few or many, or a class for an expanded clone.

D gene,V gene,clone size,J gene,CDR3 DNA,CDR3 protein
TRBD1,TRBV7-9,.,TRBJ1-1,TGTGCCAGCAGCCCCGGTCCGGACAGGGGTCGACGCACTGAAGCTTTCTTT,CASSPGPDRGRRTEAFF
.,TRBV5-5,.,TRBJ1-4,TGTGCCAGCAGCTTGGAAGGTACCCCGGGCGAAAAACTGTTTTTT,CASSLEGTPGEKLFF
TRBD1,TRBV7-2,few,TRBJ1-5,TGTGCCAGCAGCCCGGGACAGGGCAATCAGCCCCAGCATTTT,CASSPGQGNQPQHF
.,TRBV9,.,TRBJ2-3,TGTGCCAGCAGCGACGGCGTAGCGACAGATACGCAGTATTTT,CASSDGVATDTQYF
.,TRBV5-6,.,TRBJ1-1,TGTGCCAGCAGCTTCCGGGCAGAAGCTTTCTTT,CASSFRAEAFF
.,TRBV29-1,.,TRBJ2-3,TGCAGCGTTGATGGCGGGCAGGGAAGCACAGATACGCAGTATTTT,CSVDGGQGSTDTQYF
.,TRBV28,.,TRBJ1-4,TGTGCCACCGGGGGGGGGACTAATGAAAAACTGTTTTTT,CATGGGTNEKLFF
TRBD2,TRBV10-3,.,TRBJ2-2,TGTGCTTGCGCGGGGGGGATTGGCGGCACCGGGGAGCTGTTTTTT,CACAGGIGGTGELFF
.,TRBV4-1,.,TRBJ1-4,TGCGCCAGCAGCACATGGGGGCTTATCAATGAAAAACTGTTTTTT,CASSTWGLINEKLFF
.,TRBV10-1,.,TRBJ2-1,TGCGCCAGCAGTGAACGGGCCAACAATGAGCAGTTCTTC,CASSERANNEQFF
TRBD1,TRBV11-3,.,TRBJ2-5,TGTGCCAGCAGCAGGAAGTCGGGACAGCAAGAGACCCAGTACTTC,CASSRKSGQQETQYF
TRBD1,TRBV6-1,.,TRBJ2-1,TGTGCCAGCAGTGTAGTGCAGGGGGCCCCCTACAATGAGCAGTTCTTC,CASSVVQGAPYNEQFF
.,TRBV28,.,TRBJ2-7,TGTGCCAGCAGTTCTCCCGGGACCGCTACCTACGAGCAGTACTTC,CASSSPGTATYEQYF
TRBD2,TRBV7-2,once,TRBJ2-3,TGTGCCAGCAGCTTCCAGCGGGAGGGAGATACGCAGTATTTT,CASSFQREGDTQYF
.,TRBV30,.,TRBJ1-3,TGTGCCTGGAGTGGCCGACAGCGCTCTGGAAACACCATATATTTT,CAWSGRQRSGNTIYF
TRBD2,TRBV5-1,.,TRBJ2-1,TGCGCCAGCAGTCCCCCTAGCGGGAGTAATGAGCAGTTCTTC,CASSPPSGSNEQFF
.,TRBV5-1,.,TRBJ2-7,TGCGCCAGCAGCTTGGAAGGGTCTCTCTACGAGCAGTACTTC,CASSLEGSLYEQYF
TRBD2,TRBV27,.,TRBJ2-7,TGTGCCAGCCGTCTCAAAGCGGGGCTCGCCTACGAGCAGTACTTC,CASRLKAGLAYEQYF
.,TRBV4-1,.,TRBJ1-1,TGCGCCAGCAGCCGCTTAGGGGGGAAAGCTTTCTTT,CASSRLGGKAFF
TRBD1,TRBV5-1,.,TRBJ1-1,TGCGCCAGCAGCTTCACAGGGGTCATGGCTGAAGCTTTCTTT,CASSFTGVMAEAFF
.,TRBV18,.,TRBJ1-1,TGTGCCAGCTCACCACGGGCAGGGGAAAGGACTGAAGCTTTCTTT,CASSPRAGERTEAFF
TRBD1,TRBV4-1,.,TRBJ1-2,TGCGCCAGCAGCCAACTTCCGGGAACAGGGGTGGGTGGCTACACCTTC,CASSQLPGTGVGGYTF
.,TRBV28,.,TRBJ1-4,TGTGCCAGCAGTTTACTCCAGGGAGGGAGTGAAAAACTGTTTTTT,CASSLLQGGSEKLFF
.,TRBV5-1,.,TRBJ2-3,TGCGCCAGCAGCTTGCGACTAAGAGATACGCAGTATTTT,CASSLRLRDTQYF
.,TRBV6-5,.,TRBJ2-5,TGTGCCAGCAGTACATACGGACAGACGGAGACCCAGTACTTC,CASSTYGQTETQYF
.,TRBV7-2,once,TRBJ2-1,TGTGCCAGCAGCAACGGACAATACAATGAGCAGTTCTTC,CASSNGQYNEQFF